One sample yielded the 2 T cell receptor beta chains listed below, sequenced in a study of somatic mutations in cytotoxic T cells in rheumatoid arthritis (TCRdb year 2017). The library was generated by the immunoSEQ multiplex PCR assay. TCRdb limited this immuneACCESS table to in-frame rearrangements with V and J called. A share of clones is missing; checked studies link under half to unresolved V genes, and the rest is unexplained. Recorded for this sample are around 15,000 clones; 78% of them occurred a single time. The ten largest clones add up to around 6.7% of the sample. Sequenced input: CD8+ T cells sorted from blood. The receptors were sampled from an adult with rheumatoid arthritis.

V and J are TRBV2 and TRBJ1-1; D gene uncertain. The V end was cut by 7 bases, the J end by 11 bases, with 11 bases between. CDR3 length: 10 residues. CDR1 and CDR2 from the germline V gene are SNHLY and FYNNEI. CDR3 sequence (DNA): TGTGCCAGCAATGGAGGTTTGGCTTTCTTT. It yields the protein CASNGGLAFF. Combining the CDR3 with reference TRBV2 and TRBJ1-1 gives the whole variable domain EPEVTQTPSHQVTQMGQEVILRCVPISNHLYFYWYRQILGQKVEFLVSFYNNEISEKSEIFDDQFSVERPDGSNFTLKIRSTKLEDSAMYFCASNGGLAFFGQGTRLTVV.

J is TRBJ1-3 and V is TRBV7-9, with D possibly matching TRBD1 (5 bases). V lost 5 bases and J 4 bases, leaving 15 bases between the germline ends. The CDR3 contains 15 residues. Germline CDR1 and CDR2: SEHNR and FQNEAQ (reference sequence). CDR3 bases: TGTGCCAGCAGCGAGCAAGGGGAGTTCGGAAACACCATATATTTT. Amino acid sequence: CASSEQGEFGNTIYF. Variable domain in full (rest from reference TRBV7-9 and TRBJ1-3): DTGVSQNPRHKITKRGQNVTFRCDPISEHNRLYWYRQTLGQGPEFLTYFQNEAQLEKSRLLSDRFSAERPKGSFSTLEIQRTEQGDSAMYLCASSEQGEFGNTIYFGEGSWLTVV.